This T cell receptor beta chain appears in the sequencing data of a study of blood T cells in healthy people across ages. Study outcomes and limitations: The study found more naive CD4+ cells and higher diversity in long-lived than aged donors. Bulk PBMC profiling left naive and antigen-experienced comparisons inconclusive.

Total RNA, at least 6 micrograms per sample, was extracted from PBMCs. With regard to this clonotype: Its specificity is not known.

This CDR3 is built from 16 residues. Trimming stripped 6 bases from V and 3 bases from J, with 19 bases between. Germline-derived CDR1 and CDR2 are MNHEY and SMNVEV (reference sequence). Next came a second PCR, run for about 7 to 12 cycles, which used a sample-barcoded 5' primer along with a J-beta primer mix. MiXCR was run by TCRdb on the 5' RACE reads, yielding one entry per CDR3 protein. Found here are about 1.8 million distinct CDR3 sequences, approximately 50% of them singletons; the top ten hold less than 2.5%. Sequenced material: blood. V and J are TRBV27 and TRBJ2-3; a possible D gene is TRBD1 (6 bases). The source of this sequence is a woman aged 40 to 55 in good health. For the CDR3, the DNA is TGTGCCAGCAGGCGCGGACTGGGGGCAGGTACAGATACGCAGTATTTT. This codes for CASRRGLGAGTDTQYF.